Each of the 7 T cell receptor beta chains below was sequenced from the same sample in a study of CD4+ T cells in melanoma. Profiling relied on immunoSEQ multiplex PCR, and the TCRdb table lists in-frame clones only, not all of them. The table records 140,000 or so clones, about nine tenths of them present only once. Receptor source: a human donor with melanoma.

The chain couples TRBV6-1 to TRBJ1-2; D uncertain. This CDR3 has 11 residues. Germline values: CDR1 MNHNS, CDR2 SASEGT. V shed 2 bases and J shed 2 bases, with 0 bases lying between them. The CDR3 reads CASSENYGYTF. In nucleotides, the CDR3 is TGTGCCAGCAGTGAAAACTATGGCTACACCTTC.

The CDR3 reads CASSQQGFNEKLFF. The DNA of the CDR3 is TGTGCCAGTAGTCAACAGGGTTTTAATGAAAAACTGTTTTTT. The chain has TRBV19 and TRBJ1-4, with D possibly TRBD1 on 6 matching bases. The CDR3 covers 14 residues. The V end lost 5 bases, the J end lost 4 bases, and 11 bases lay between the germline ends. CDR1 is LNHDA, CDR2 SQIVND, per germline (reference sequence).

The chain couples TRBV18 to TRBJ2-7, with 9 positions matching TRBD1. The CDR3 length is 14 residues. Trimming at V came to 3 bases and at J to 3 bases, leaving 3 bases not matched to a gene. Germline CDR1 and CDR2: KGHSH and LQKENI. The CDR3 protein is CASSPGQGIYEQYF. Here the CDR3 DNA reads TGTGCCAGCTCACCCGGACAGGGGATCTACGAGCAGTACTTC.

V usage is TRBV30 and J usage is TRBJ1-6; maybe TRBD1 (6 bases). There are 16 residues in the CDR3. The germline CDR1 and CDR2 sequences are GTSNPN and SVGIG (reference sequence). Trimming took 2 bases from V and 8 from J, leaving 19 bases between them. The chain's CDR3 is CAWSLRGGARDSPLHF. In DNA, the CDR3 is TGTGCCTGGAGTCTCCGAGGGGGGGCGCGTGATTCACCCCTCCACTTT. Filled out from reference TRBV30 and TRBJ1-6, the complete variable domain reads SQTIHQWPATLVQPVGSPLSLECTVEGTSNPNLYWYRQAAGRGLQLLFYSVGIGQISSEVPQNLSASRPQDRQFILSSKKLLLSDSGFYLCAWSLRGGARDSPLHFGNGTRLTVT.

The genes are TRBV2 and TRBJ2-1, with 14 positions matching TRBD2. With 5 bases clipped from V and 8 bases from J, the junction kept 8 bases outside the gene matches. This CDR3 has 16 amino acids. CDR1 and CDR2 from the germline V gene are SNHLY and FYNNEI. CDR3 loop: CASSSGLAGGWDEQFF. CDR3 DNA: TGTGCCAGCAGTTCAGGACTAGCGGGGGGATGGGATGAGCAGTTCTTC.

V is TRBV18 and J is TRBJ2-3; D not resolved. CDR3 size: 13 residues. Germline CDR1 reads KGHSH; CDR2 reads LQKENI. The ends were cut back, 1 base at V and 3 bases at J, with 5 bases in the middle. The CDR3 DNA reads TGTGCCAGCTCACCACGGCAGACAGATACGCAGTATTTT. Translating it yields CASSPRQTDTQYF.

The chain combines TRBV21-1 with TRBJ1-2. TRBV21-1 is noted as a pseudogene. The length of the CDR3 is 14 residues. CDR3 sequence reads: CASSPLTGNYGYTF. CDR3 coding DNA: TGTGCCAGCAGCCCTCTAACGGGTAACTATGGCTACACCTTC.